The 18 T cell receptor beta chains given below trace back to one sample, sequenced in a study of T cells expressing NK-cell markers. TCRdb reprocessed the 5' RACE reads and reports one entry per CDR3 protein, with no DNA. This table lists approximately 170,000 distinct CDR3 sequences. The sequenced sample consisted of blood T cells: a sorted CD56 or NKG2C T cell subset, CD4+ or CD8+ T cells, or bulk PBMC T cells (not recorded which). Receptors originate from a man aged 18 to 69 in good health.

This chain joins TRBV10-3 and TRBJ2-5. The CDR3 extends over 14 amino acids. Germline CDR1 is ENHRY and CDR2 is SYGVKD. The CDR3 here is CAISGRTSEETQYF.

This chain joins TRBV7-2 and TRBJ2-7; with no DNA, the TCRdb D assignment of TRBD1 cannot be verified. This CDR3 has 17 residues. CDR1 is SGHTA and CDR2 is FQGNSA in the germline V gene. Here the CDR3 reads CASSLGRTGETTSEQYF.

The chain carries TRBV27 and TRBJ2-7; TCRdb selects TRBD1, and the lack of DNA leaves this call unchecked. CDR1 MNHEY and CDR2 SMNVEV come from the germline V gene (reference sequence). The CDR3 has 14 residues. The CDR3: CASSLSHGGYEQYF.

The chain carries TRBV7-9 and TRBJ1-3. The CDR3 spans 13 residues. Germline CDR1 reads SEHNR; CDR2 reads FQNEAQ (reference sequence). CDR3 protein: CASSLEPGNTIYF.

This chain uses TRBV2 with TRBJ1-1; there is no DNA to check the TCRdb D call of TRBD1. CDR3 length: 16 residues. Germline loops: CDR1 SNHLY, CDR2 FYNNEI. CDR3 amino acids: CASSDWTGGLNTEAFF.

V usage is TRBV20-1 and J usage is TRBJ2-5; absent DNA, TCRdb's TRBD2 call cannot be checked. From germline, CDR1 is DFQATT and CDR2 SNEGSKA (reference sequence). The CDR3 is 16 amino acids. The CDR3: CSGGEAGRDLGETQYF.

J is TRBJ2-2 and V is TRBV7-2; TCRdb's D call of TRBD1 is untestable without DNA. CDR1 and CDR2 from the germline V gene are SGHTA and FQGNSA. The CDR3 runs to 18 residues. The CDR3 is CASSLALWGGGRTGELFF.

V is TRBV9 and J is TRBJ1-1; TCRdb designates TRBD1, a call that cannot be tested without DNA. The CDR3 is 17 amino acids. CDR1 and CDR2 from the germline V gene are SGDLS and YYNGEE. The CDR3 loop is CASSLRDRGIGHTEAFF.

V usage is TRBV7-8 and J usage is TRBJ2-1; TCRdb gives TRBD1 as the D gene, but with no DNA this cannot be confirmed. This CDR3 contains 15 residues. Germline V gene data show CDR1 as SGHVS and CDR2 as FQNEAQ. Here the CDR3 reads CASSLLDRDVGEQFF.

The chain combines TRBV20-1 with TRBJ2-5; the D call from TCRdb, TRBD2, cannot be confirmed without DNA. Germline values: CDR1 DFQATT, CDR2 SNEGSKA (reference sequence). This CDR3 has 21 amino acids. CDR3 sequence: CSARDFAGRDSGRLPQETQYF.

The V and J genes are TRBV7-3 and TRBJ2-1; TCRdb gives TRBD2 as the D gene, but with no DNA this cannot be confirmed. This CDR3 is built from 15 residues. CDR1 and CDR2 (germline): SGHTA, FQGTGA. The CDR3 sequence is CASSLLTSGGGEQFF.

The chain couples TRBV7-9 to TRBJ2-1; the TCRdb call, TRBD2, lacks DNA for checking. The CDR3 spans 14 residues. CDR1 SEHNR and CDR2 FQNEAQ come from the germline V gene (reference sequence). The CDR3 sequence is CASNLGGVGHEQFF.

The gene calls are TRBV6-1 and TRBJ2-2; TCRdb outputs TRBD2, but without DNA this stays unchecked. The germline gives CDR1 MNHNS, CDR2 SASEGT. The CDR3 extends over 15 amino acids. This chain's CDR3 is CASSVVSGDTGELFF.

The CDR3 region is CATRRGFSTDTQYF. V and J are TRBV15 and TRBJ2-3. This CDR3 is built from 14 residues. Germline V lookup: CDR1 LNHNV, CDR2 YYDKDF (reference sequence). Full variable domain (missing parts from reference TRBV15 and TRBJ2-3): DAMVIQNPRYQVTQFGKPVTLSCSQTLNHNVMYWYQQKSSQAPKLLFHYYDKDFNNEADTPDNFQSRRPNTSFCFLDIRSPGLGDTAMYLCATRRGFSTDTQYFGPGTRLTVL.

The chain links TRBV6-5 to TRBJ2-2; as DNA is missing, the TRBD1 call by TCRdb cannot be tested. The CDR3 has 18 residues. Germline assignment: CDR1 MNHEY and CDR2 SVGAGI. CDR3 in amino acids: CASSYSDGTALNTGELFF.

The chain has TRBV27 and TRBJ1-2; TCRdb's D call, TRBD1, is unchecked because there is no DNA. In germline, CDR1 is MNHEY, CDR2 SMNVEV (reference sequence). The CDR3 has 15 amino acids. CDR3 region: CASSFTGGDPSGYTF.

The chain uses TRBV5-1 and TRBJ2-5. Germline loops: CDR1 SGHRS, CDR2 YFSETQ. The CDR3 loop spans 14 amino acids. The CDR3 loop reads CASSLIYHQETQYF.

This sequence joins TRBV12-3 or TRBV12-4 and TRBJ1-5. The CDR3 covers 14 residues. The CDR3 loop reads CASSPHNSNQPQHF.